Here is one TCR beta chain with its context. This clonotype was counted a few times. This receptor's antigen is unknown. Base qualities are not provided; no much larger clone lies one nucleotide away. PBMCs were isolated by Ficoll-Paque density gradient centrifugation. TCRdb lists the instrument as Illumina NovaSeq 6000. Using 5'RACE with constant-segment primers, TCRalpha and TCRbeta cDNA libraries were constructed, with sample barcodes and unique molecular identifiers added in the process. RNA was extracted from every sample with Trizol reagent. Libraries were amplified in two PCR steps, with a second sample barcode and Illumina TruSeq adapters added in the second step. The libraries were sequenced on an Illumina NovaSeq using 2 x 150 bp paired-end reads. In the original analysis: The reads were demultiplexed and collapsed into UMI-guided consensus sequences using migec v1.2.7. Using mixcr v2.1.11, UMI consensuses were aligned to TRA and TRB V and J templates and then assembled into clonotypes. Clonotypes were classified as expanded or contracted when called significant by both edgeR and NoisET, with noise models trained on biological replicates. For edgeR calls, the cutoffs were a false discovery rate-adjusted p below 0.01 and a log2 fold-change threshold of 1. As an exploratory analysis of dynamics, PCA with hierarchical clustering was applied to max-normalized trajectories of the 1000 most abundant clonotypes. Separately sequenced CD4+ and CD8+ repertoires were used to assign a CD4 or CD8 phenotype to each responding clone. TCRdb redid the processing of the public reads, applying fastp at Q25 and MiXCR, and retained in-frame beta chains. For every CDR3 protein sequence, its rows merge into one entry that carries the most common genes and DNA. The V and J calls and clone size come from TCRdb's table, not from the authors' own analysis. The sample has about 500,000 distinct CDR3 sequences on record, around 21% of them singletons. The biggest ten clones account for 12% of the sample.

Looking up the germline V gene (reference sequence) yields CDR1 GTSNPN and CDR2 SVGIG. Deletion took 2 bases off V and 0 bases off J, with a span of 7 bases between the germline ends. The CDR3 measures 13 amino acids from cysteine to phenylalanine. Left in the record is the CDR3 DNA by itself, 39 bases read in frame from the first base. This sample stems from a study of T-cell memory formation after mild COVID-19 (TCRdb year 2021). About the study as a whole: Most TCR sequence clusters were specific to one of the two donors. In a couple of donors, T-cell clones that expanded and contracted after mild COVID-19 were tracked by sequencing TCRalpha and TCRbeta repertoires over time. The cohort was made up of two young adult volunteers, one female and one male, who were previously healthy.

Here is what the overall study found, with its caveats: SARS-CoV-2 specificity was not confirmed for the second-wave clones peaking on day 37. Contracting CD4+ clones were found mainly in CM and EM memory subsets, while CD8+ clones were enriched in EMRA. Only a couple of mild cases were covered by the study, and larger cohorts that include severe cases with pre-infection samples were considered necessary. Balanced CD4/CD8 phenotypes were observed for clones contracting from day 15 to 85, whereas a bias towards CD4+ was observed for a second wave of clones expanding from day 15 to 37. Some responding clones were found in pre-infection memory, which suggests that pre-existing cross-reactive memory T cells took part in the SARS-CoV-2 response.

The sequence came from an adult woman who had mild COVID-19 (a few samples of this study predate the infection). The sample titles of this study are shuffled in the database, so cell type and time point are left out; the donor was told from shared clones. Sequenced input: PBMCs or a T cell subset sorted from them (not recorded which). The V gene is TRBV30 and the J gene is TRBJ2-5; the D gene assignment is ambiguous. This receptor carries the CDR3 CAWSRLYQETQYF. In nucleotides, the sequence is TGTGCCTGGAGTAGACTGTACCAAGAGACCCAGTACTTC.